A single sample is the source of the 14 T cell receptor beta chains below, sequenced in a study of T cell changes during pregnancy in multiple sclerosis. The table came from immunoSEQ multiplex PCR; TCRdb's copy has only in-frame clones and leaves some out. Among about 67,000 clones listed, about nine tenths were seen once. This material consisted of peripheral blood, taken in the second trimester of pregnancy. These receptor sequences come from a female donor with multiple sclerosis, enrolled in a pregnancy study.

This chain connects TRBV6-6 to TRBJ1-2, with a tentative D call TRBD1 (6 bases). CDR1 is MNHNY, CDR2 SVGAGI, per germline (reference sequence). V was clipped by 3 bases and J by 1 base, with 15 bases between them. The CDR3 is made up of 16 amino acids. The CDR3 DNA is TGTGCCAGCAGTTATTTCTCAGGACAGAGTAACTATGGCTACACCTTC. Translation gives CASSYFSGQSNYGYTF.

This chain links TRBV5-4 with TRBJ1-1, with 7 bases identical to TRBD1. The germline V gene encodes CDR1 SGHNT and CDR2 YYREEE (reference sequence). The CDR3 totals 15 residues. Trimming took 2 bases from V and 6 from J; bases not matched to a gene: 10. The CDR3 bases are TGTGCCAGCAGCTTTCAGAGGGGGCCGGGCGCTGAAGCTTTCTTT. It specifies CASSFQRGPGAEAFF.

The chain is built from TRBV6-5 and TRBJ1-5, with D perhaps matching TRBD1 (5 bases). V was pared by 2 bases and J by 7 bases, with 12 bases between. In germline, CDR1 is MNHEY, CDR2 SVGAGI. The CDR3 is 14 residues long. The CDR3 is CASSYGGGGQPQHF. The CDR3 coding sequence is TGTGCCAGCAGTTACGGGGGGGGTGGACAGCCCCAGCATTTT.

CDR3 sequence: CASYPTGAANQPQHF. CDR3 in DNA: TGTGCCAGTTACCCGACAGGGGCAGCTAATCAGCCCCAGCATTTT. The gene calls are TRBV6-1 and TRBJ1-5; 8 nucleotides align to TRBD1. This CDR3 has 15 residues. J lost 4 bases, V lost 9 bases, and 11 bases had no gene match. CDR1 MNHNS and CDR2 SASEGT come from the germline V gene.

The rearrangement uses TRBV30 and TRBJ1-2; D unclear. Germline V gives CDR1 GTSNPN, CDR2 SVGIG (reference sequence). Between the trimmed V and J ends, which lost 4 bases and 4 bases, there was a span of 19 bases. This CDR3 spans 15 amino acids. CDR3 sequence reads: CAWTPWEGFGYGYTF. The CDR3 region has the DNA TGTGCCTGGACACCTTGGGAGGGTTTCGGCTATGGCTACACCTTC.

The chain employs TRBV29-1 and TRBJ1-2, with 7 bases lining up with TRBD1. From germline, CDR1 is SQVTM and CDR2 ANQGSEA. The CDR3 length is 12 residues. V dropped 7 bases and J dropped 4; count of bases not matched to a gene: 6. The CDR3 loop reads CSGGDSSYGYTF. DNA of the CDR3: TGCAGCGGGGGGGACAGTTCCTATGGCTACACCTTC.

The chain recombines TRBV6-5 with TRBJ2-7; 7 bases agree with TRBD2. CDR1 MNHEY and CDR2 SVGAGI come from the germline V gene. CDR3 length: 14 amino acids. V was pared by 5 bases and J by 7 bases, with 11 bases of the junction left unmatched. CDR3 sequence reads: CASSKIELGGEQYF. Written as DNA, the CDR3 is TGTGCCAGCAGTAAAATCGAATTGGGGGGGGAGCAGTACTTC.

The CDR3 bases are TGTGCCAGCAGTGATGAGGAGGGTCCCTTTGAGGACACTGAAGCTTTCTTT. This gives the protein CASSDEEGPFEDTEAFF. The chain employs TRBV2 and TRBJ1-1; no firm D call. This CDR3 has 17 residues. Deletions cut 3 bases from V and 3 bases from J, with 20 bases between. Germline-derived CDR1 and CDR2 are SNHLY and FYNNEI.

The rearrangement joins TRBV4-3 to TRBJ2-6, with D tentatively TRBD2 (6 bases). Germline V CDR1 and CDR2: LGHNA, YSLEER. The V gene lost 0 bases and the J gene lost 9 bases, with 6 bases spanning the gap. The CDR3 has 13 amino acids. The CDR3, as DNA: TGCGCCAGCAGCCAAGATAGCGGCAACGTCCTGACTTTC. Its protein is CASSQDSGNVLTF.

This clone appeared a single time. In nucleotides, the CDR3 is TGTGCCTGGAGCCCCGGTTCCGTGTACGAGCAGTACTTC. Its protein is CAWSPGSVYEQYF. The V gene is TRBV30, the J gene TRBJ2-7; D gene uncertain. This CDR3 has 13 amino acids. V was clipped by 3 bases and J by 4 bases, with 13 bases between them. Per the germline V gene, CDR1 is GTSNPN and CDR2 is SVGIG (reference sequence).

The rearrangement uses TRBV5-1 and TRBJ2-2, with a weak D call TRBD2 (5 bases). With 0 bases removed from V and 2 bases from J, the gap between germline ends came to 8 bases. The germline CDR1 and CDR2 sequences are SGHRS and YFSETQ. The CDR3 loop spans 15 amino acids. The DNA of the CDR3 is TGCGCCAGCAGCTTGGATCCTAGCAACACCGGGGAGCTGTTTTTT. Residues: CASSLDPSNTGELFF.

V and J are TRBV27 and TRBJ1-3; no reliable D call. The length of the CDR3 is 15 residues. V shed 3 bases and J shed 0 bases, with 9 bases lying between them. Germline V gives CDR1 MNHEY, CDR2 SMNVEV (reference sequence). CDR3 in DNA: TGTGCCAGCAGTTTTCCTCTCGGCTCTGGAAACACCATATATTTT. Its translation: CASSFPLGSGNTIYF.

The chain couples TRBV6-5 to TRBJ2-1; TRBD1 matches 7 bases. This CDR3 is 16 amino acids long. V trimming: 0 bases; J trimming: 9 bases; junction bases outside the gene matches: 11. The germline CDR1 and CDR2 sequences are MNHEY and SVGAGI. The chain's CDR3 is CASSYSSYRGSIEQFF. The CDR3 DNA sequence: TGTGCCAGCAGTTACTCGTCATACAGGGGTTCGATTGAGCAGTTCTTC.

The chain uses TRBV6-5 and TRBJ2-2; D perhaps matches TRBD2 (6 bases). This CDR3 comprises 14 residues. Germline values: CDR1 MNHEY, CDR2 SVGAGI. V lost 7 bases and J 6 bases, leaving 15 bases between the germline ends. In DNA form, the CDR3 reads TGTGCCAGCACCCTGACTAGTAAACCCGGGGAGCTGTTTTTT. This translates into CASTLTSKPGELFF.